A selection of T cell receptor beta chains follows, all from one sample in a study of blood T cell repertoires in COVID-19. Profiled with immunoSEQ multiplex PCR; TCRdb holds only in-frame clones, not every one. Of approximately 250,000 clones in the sample, 85% to 90% are singletons; the top ten hold roughly 2%. Specimen: PBMCs or T cells enriched from blood (not recorded which). Source of these receptors: a woman in her sixties in a cohort exposed to, infected with or recovered from COVID-19 (not recorded which). Each CDR3 is given with its conserved first and last residue. D genes are given only for firm matches. Clone size is not always given. Where it is, it says once, few, many or a class for expanded clones.

TGTGCCAGCAGCTCCGACCGGGACAGGGTGGACGGGGAGCTGTTTTTT CASSSDRDRVDGELFF NA TRBD1 TRBJ2-2 TRBV5-8
TGTGCCACCAGCAGAGATCGAGGGGACAGGGGGCGGGAAAAGCGGCAACGAGTTTACGAGCAGTACTTC CATSRDRGDRGREKRQRVYEQYF NA TRBD1 TRBJ2-7 TRBV15
TGTGCCAGCAGCCGGGACAGGGGGCCGAATGAAAAACTGTTTTTT CASSRDRGPNEKLFF once TRBD1 TRBJ1-4 TRBV28
TGTGCCAGCAGGGGACTACCCTACGAGCAGTACTTC CASRGLPYEQYF NA TRBD2 TRBJ2-7 TRBV27
TGTGCCAGCAGCTTGACAGGGAACAACAACGAGCAGTACTTC CASSLTGNNNEQYF NA NA TRBJ2-7 TRBV5-6
TGTGCCAGCAGCGAGACAGGTTACCAAGAGACCCAGTACTTC CASSETGYQETQYF NA NA TRBJ2-5 TRBV9
TGTGCCAGCAGGGGGAGCGGGAGGGCCATATACGAGCAGTACTTC CASRGSGRAIYEQYF NA TRBD2 TRBJ2-7 TRBV28
TGTGCCATCAGTGAAGACAGCACTGAAGCTTTCTTT CAISEDSTEAFF NA NA TRBJ1-1 TRBV10-3
TGTGCCAGCAGTAGACAGGGTAACTATGGCTACACCTTC CASSRQGNYGYTF NA TRBD1 TRBJ1-2 TRBV5-4
TGTGCCAGCAGCATATGGACTTTGACAGGGGGCAGGGGCTACACCTTC CASSIWTLTGGRGYTF NA TRBD1 TRBJ1-2 TRBV28
TGCGCCAGCATAGGAGGCGGACTAGCGGGAGTATGCTACAATGAGCAGTTCTTC CASIGGGLAGVCYNEQFF NA TRBD2 TRBJ2-1 TRBV10-1
TGTGCCAGCAGCGTAGGGCCTTTCTCCTCCTACGAGCAGTACTTC CASSVGPFSSYEQYF NA NA TRBJ2-7 TRBV9
TGTGCCAGCTCACCCGGGACAGGGGGCACAGATACGCAGTATTTT CASSPGTGGTDTQYF few TRBD1 TRBJ2-3 TRBV18
TGCAGCGTTGAGATCCTGGCGGCTAATGAAAAACTGTTTTTT CSVEILAANEKLFF NA NA TRBJ1-4 TRBV29-1
TGTGCCATCAATCCGACAGGGGACAATGAGCAGTTCTTC CAINPTGDNEQFF NA TRBD1 TRBJ2-1 TRBV10-3
TGCGCCAGCAGCTTGCGCGGCGCACCCATGAACACTGAAGCTTTCTTT CASSLRGAPMNTEAFF NA NA TRBJ1-1 TRBV5-1
TGTGCCAGCGCCTCCGACAGGGGGAATGAAAAACTGTTTTTT CASASDRGNEKLFF NA TRBD1 TRBJ1-4 TRBV27
TGTGCCAGCAGCTTACGGACTTACTCCTACGAGCAGTACTTC CASSLRTYSYEQYF NA NA TRBJ2-7 TRBV7-2
TGTGCCAGCAGCCCTGACAGGGGCCTGTCCTCCTACGAGCAGTACTTC CASSPDRGLSSYEQYF NA TRBD1 TRBJ2-7 TRBV5-6
TGTGCCACCCTCTCTCCTCTCGGGGTAGCTAACTATGGCTACACCTTC CATLSPLGVANYGYTF NA NA TRBJ1-2 TRBV27
TGTGCCAGCAGCTCAGGACAGGGGGCATCTGAGCAGTACTTC CASSSGQGASEQYF few TRBD1 TRBJ2-7 TRBV7-9
TGTGCCAGCAGCTTGGTCGGGGGAGGGTATGGCTACACCTTC CASSLVGGGYGYTF NA NA TRBJ1-2 TRBV5-4
TGTGCCAGCAGTTCGGACAGCGACTATGGCTACACCTTC CASSSDSDYGYTF NA NA TRBJ1-2 TRBV28
TGCGCCAGCAGCTTGGTCCTAGCGGGGGCCCTGCCGTTCTTC CASSLVLAGALPFF NA TRBD2 TRBJ2-1 TRBV5-1
TGTGCCAGTAATTCCGGACAGATAAATCAGCCCCAGCATTTT CASNSGQINQPQHF NA NA TRBJ1-5 TRBV19
TGCAGCGTGATCCGGGACAGGAACACTGAAGCTTTCTTT CSVIRDRNTEAFF NA TRBD1 TRBJ1-1 TRBV29-1
TGTGCCAGCAGTTTGGGAGGGGGAGGGATGAACTATGGCTACACCTTC CASSLGGGGMNYGYTF NA NA TRBJ1-2 TRBV28
TGTGCCAGTAGTACAGGACAGGGTTGGATACCCCAGCATTTT CASSTGQGWIPQHF NA TRBD1 TRBJ1-5 TRBV19
TGTGCCAGCAGCGCATACGACAGGGGGCTATCTCTTAACAACGAGCAGTACTTC CASSAYDRGLSLNNEQYF NA TRBD1 TRBJ2-7 TRBV9
TGTGCCAGCAGTGAATTGGGCAACTACAATGAGCAGTTCTTC CASSELGNYNEQFF once NA TRBJ2-1 TRBV25-1
TGCGCCAGCAGCTTGGAACCAGGGCCTGGAAACACCATATATTTT CASSLEPGPGNTIYF NA NA TRBJ1-3 TRBV5-1
TGTGCCAGTAGTATAGGGCACAGAGCTGGACAGGGCTACGAGCAGTACTTC CASSIGHRAGQGYEQYF NA TRBD1 TRBJ2-7 TRBV19
TGTGCCAGCAGTGGGGGGCCGGGACTAGCGGGAGCGGCTGAGCAGTTCTTC CASSGGPGLAGAAEQFF NA TRBD2 TRBJ2-1 TRBV2